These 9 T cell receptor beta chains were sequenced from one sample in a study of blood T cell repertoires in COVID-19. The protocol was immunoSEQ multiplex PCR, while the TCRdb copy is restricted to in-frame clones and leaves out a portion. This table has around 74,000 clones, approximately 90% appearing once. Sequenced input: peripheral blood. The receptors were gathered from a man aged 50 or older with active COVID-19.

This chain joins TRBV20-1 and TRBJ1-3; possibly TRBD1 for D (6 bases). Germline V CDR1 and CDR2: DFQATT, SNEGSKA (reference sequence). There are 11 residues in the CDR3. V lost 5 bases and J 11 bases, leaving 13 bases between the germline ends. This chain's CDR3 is CSAQIQGSIYF. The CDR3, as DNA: TGCAGTGCTCAAATACAGGGTTCCATATATTTT.

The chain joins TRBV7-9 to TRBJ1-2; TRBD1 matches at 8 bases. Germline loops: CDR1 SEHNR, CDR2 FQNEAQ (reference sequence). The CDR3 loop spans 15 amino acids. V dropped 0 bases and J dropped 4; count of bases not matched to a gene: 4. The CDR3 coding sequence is TGTGCCAGCAGCTTAGCCTTCGGACAGGGCTATGGCTACACCTTC. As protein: CASSLAFGQGYGYTF.

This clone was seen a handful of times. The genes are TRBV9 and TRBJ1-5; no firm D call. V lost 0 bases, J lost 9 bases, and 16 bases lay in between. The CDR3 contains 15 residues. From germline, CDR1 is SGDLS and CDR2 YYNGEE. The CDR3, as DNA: TGTGCCAGCAGCGTAGATTCCCAGGCCCAGTCGCCCCAGCATTTT. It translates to CASSVDSQAQSPQHF.

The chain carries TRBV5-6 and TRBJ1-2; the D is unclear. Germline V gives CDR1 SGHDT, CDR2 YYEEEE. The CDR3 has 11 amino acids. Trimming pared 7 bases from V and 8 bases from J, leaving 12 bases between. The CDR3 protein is CASGWQEGYTF. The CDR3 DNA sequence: TGTGCCAGCGGATGGCAGGAAGGCTACACCTTC.

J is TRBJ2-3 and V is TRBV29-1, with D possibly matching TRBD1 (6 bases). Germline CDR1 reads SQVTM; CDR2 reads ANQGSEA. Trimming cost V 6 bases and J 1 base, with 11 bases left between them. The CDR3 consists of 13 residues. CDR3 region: CSVARQGTDTQYF. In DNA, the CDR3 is TGCAGCGTAGCTCGACAGGGCACAGATACGCAGTATTTT.

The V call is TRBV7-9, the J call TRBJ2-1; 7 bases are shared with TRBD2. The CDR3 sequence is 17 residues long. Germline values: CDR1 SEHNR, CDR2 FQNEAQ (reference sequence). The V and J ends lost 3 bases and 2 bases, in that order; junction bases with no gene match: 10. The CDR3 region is CASSLIGGSDAYNEQFF. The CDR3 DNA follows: TGTGCCAGCAGCTTGATCGGCGGGAGTGACGCCTACAATGAGCAGTTCTTC. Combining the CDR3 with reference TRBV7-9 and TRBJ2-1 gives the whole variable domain DTGVSQNPRHKITKRGQNVTFRCDPISEHNRLYWYRQTLGQGPEFLTYFQNEAQLEKSRLLSDRFSAERPKGSFSTLEIQRTEQGDSAMYLCASSLIGGSDAYNEQFFGPGTRLTVL.

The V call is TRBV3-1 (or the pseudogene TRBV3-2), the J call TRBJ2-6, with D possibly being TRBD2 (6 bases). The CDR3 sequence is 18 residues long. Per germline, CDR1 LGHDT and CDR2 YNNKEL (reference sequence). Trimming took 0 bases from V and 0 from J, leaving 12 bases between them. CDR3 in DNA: TGTGCCAGCAGCCAAGATTTTCACGGGAGCTCTGGGGCCAACGTCCTGACTTTC. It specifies CASSQDFHGSSGANVLTF.

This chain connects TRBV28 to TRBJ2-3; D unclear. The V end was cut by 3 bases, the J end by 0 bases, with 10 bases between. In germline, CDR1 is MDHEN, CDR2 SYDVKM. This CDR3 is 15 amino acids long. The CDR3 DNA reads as TGTGCCAGCAGTTTGCGTCTCCCGAGCACAGATACGCAGTATTTT. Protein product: CASSLRLPSTDTQYF.

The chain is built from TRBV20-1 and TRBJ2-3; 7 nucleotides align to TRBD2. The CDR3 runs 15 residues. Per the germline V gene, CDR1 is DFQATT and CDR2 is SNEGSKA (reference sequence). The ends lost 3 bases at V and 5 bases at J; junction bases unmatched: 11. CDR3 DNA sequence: TGCAGTGCTAGTCCCAGGGCGGGAGTCGGAGATACGCAGTATTTT. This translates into CSASPRAGVGDTQYF.